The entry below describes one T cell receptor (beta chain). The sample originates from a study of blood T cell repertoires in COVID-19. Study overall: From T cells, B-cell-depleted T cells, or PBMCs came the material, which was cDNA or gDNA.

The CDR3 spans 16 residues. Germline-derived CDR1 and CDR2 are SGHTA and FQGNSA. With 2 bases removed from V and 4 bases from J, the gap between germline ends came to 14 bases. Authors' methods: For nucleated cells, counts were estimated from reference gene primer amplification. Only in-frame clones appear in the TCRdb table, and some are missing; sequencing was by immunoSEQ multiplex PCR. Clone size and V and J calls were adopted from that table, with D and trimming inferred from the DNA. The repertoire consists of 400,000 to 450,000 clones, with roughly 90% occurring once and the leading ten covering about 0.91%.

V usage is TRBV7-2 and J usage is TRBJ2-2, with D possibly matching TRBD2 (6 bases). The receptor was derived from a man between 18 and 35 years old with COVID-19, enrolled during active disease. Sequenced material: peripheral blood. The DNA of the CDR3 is TGTGCCAGCAGCTTACTGAATCCGGGGGTCACCGGGGAGCTGTTTTTT. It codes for CASSLLNPGVTGELFF.